This TCR beta chain was captured in a study of T cell repertoires in cytomegalovirus infection. At the level of the study: Both a matching HLA type and CMV infection were indicated by public TCR beta signatures. Study results and limitations: Ex vivo, HLA-C-restricted CMV-specific TCR beta clonotypes prevailed over the rest of the response. Accumulated public TCR beta family frequency recognized individuals carrying CMV together with the relevant HLA.

V was cut by 0 bases and J by 2 bases, with 12 bases left in between. The CDR3 runs 15 residues. CDR1 and CDR2 from the germline V gene are SGHDT and YYEEEE. Regarding this clonotype: Its cognate antigen is unknown.

TCRdb re-called the reads through MiXCR, storing one row per CDR3 protein. The data hold 65,000 to 90,000 distinct CDR3 sequences, with roughly 3.5% observed a single time. The sequence was collected from a human donor in good health (CMV status not recorded). Some clones in this sample may be carry-over from other donors' samples. The chain recombines TRBV5-6 with TRBJ2-7, with D maybe TRBD1 (6 bases). Sample: PBMCs. In nucleotides, the CDR3 is TGTGCCAGCAGCTTGGAGTCGGGACACACCTACGAGCAGTACTTC. It encodes CASSLESGHTYEQYF.